This TCR beta chain was observed in a study of blood T cell repertoires in COVID-19. Participants' own reports of clinical history determined their cohort assignment. Generated by immunoSEQ multiplex PCR, the TCRdb table keeps only in-frame clones and is missing some. The sample holds a few hundred thousand clones, 80% to 85% seen once. CDR3 length: 15 residues. Germline V gene data show CDR1 as SGHAT and CDR2 as FQDESV (reference sequence). The V end lost 6 bases, the J end lost 0 bases, and 11 bases lay between the germline ends. The J gene is TRBJ1-4, the V gene TRBV11-1; D might be TRBD1 (6 bases). Sequenced material: PBMCs or T cells enriched from blood (not recorded which). The clonotype originates from a man aged 45-65 years who had recovered from COVID-19. As DNA, the CDR3 is TGTGCCAGCAGGCAGACAGGAACAACTAATGAAAAACTGTTTTTT. It yields the protein CASRQTGTTNEKLFF.